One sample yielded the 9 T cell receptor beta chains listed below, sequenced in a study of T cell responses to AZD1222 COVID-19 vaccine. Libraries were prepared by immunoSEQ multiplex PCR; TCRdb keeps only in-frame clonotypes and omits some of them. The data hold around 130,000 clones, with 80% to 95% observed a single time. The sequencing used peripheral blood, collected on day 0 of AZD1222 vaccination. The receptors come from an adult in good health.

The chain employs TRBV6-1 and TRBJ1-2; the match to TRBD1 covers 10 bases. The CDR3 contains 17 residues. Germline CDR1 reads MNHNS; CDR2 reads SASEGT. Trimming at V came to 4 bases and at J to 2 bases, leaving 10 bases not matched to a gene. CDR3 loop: CASSGLTGGAGNYGYTF. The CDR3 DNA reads TGTGCCAGCAGTGGCCTGACAGGGGGCGCCGGGAACTATGGCTACACCTTC.

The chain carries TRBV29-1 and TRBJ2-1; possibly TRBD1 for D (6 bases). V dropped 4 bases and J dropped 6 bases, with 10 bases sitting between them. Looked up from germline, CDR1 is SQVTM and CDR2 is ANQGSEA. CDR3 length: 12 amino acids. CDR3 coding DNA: TGCAGCGTTGGCCACAGGGCCAATGAGCAGTTCTTC. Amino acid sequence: CSVGHRANEQFF.

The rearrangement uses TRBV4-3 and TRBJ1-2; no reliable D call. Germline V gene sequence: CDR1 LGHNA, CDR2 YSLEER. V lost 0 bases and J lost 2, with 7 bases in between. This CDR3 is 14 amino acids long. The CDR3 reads CASSQEMANYGYTF. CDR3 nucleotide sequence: TGCGCCAGCAGCCAAGAAATGGCCAACTATGGCTACACCTTC.

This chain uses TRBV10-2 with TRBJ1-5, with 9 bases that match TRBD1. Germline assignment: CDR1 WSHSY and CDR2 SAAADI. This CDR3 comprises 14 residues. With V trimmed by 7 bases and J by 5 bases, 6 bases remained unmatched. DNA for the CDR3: TGCGCCAGCACCCCGGGACAGGGTGATCAGCCCCAGCATTTT. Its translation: CASTPGQGDQPQHF.

CDR3 DNA sequence: TGCGCCAGCAGCTTGGCAGCGGACTCTAGCACAGATACGCAGTATTTT. Its protein is CASSLAADSSTDTQYF. The chain carries TRBV5-1 and TRBJ2-3; D might be TRBD2 (5 bases). The CDR3 is 16 residues long. V lost 0 bases, J lost 0 bases, and 11 bases lay in between. Germline V gene sequence: CDR1 SGHRS, CDR2 YFSETQ.

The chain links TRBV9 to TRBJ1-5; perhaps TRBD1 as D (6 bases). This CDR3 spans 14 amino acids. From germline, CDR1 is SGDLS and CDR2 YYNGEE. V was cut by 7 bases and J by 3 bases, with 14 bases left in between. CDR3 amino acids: CASASHRDNQPQHF. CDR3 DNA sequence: TGTGCCAGCGCCTCTCACAGGGACAATCAGCCCCAGCATTTT.

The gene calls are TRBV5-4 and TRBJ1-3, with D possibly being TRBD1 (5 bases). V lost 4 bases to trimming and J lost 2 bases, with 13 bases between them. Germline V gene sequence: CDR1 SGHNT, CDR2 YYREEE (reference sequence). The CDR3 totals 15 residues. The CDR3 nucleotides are TGTGCCAGCAGCCTGGCCGGGACTGCTGGAAACACCATATATTTT. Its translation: CASSLAGTAGNTIYF.

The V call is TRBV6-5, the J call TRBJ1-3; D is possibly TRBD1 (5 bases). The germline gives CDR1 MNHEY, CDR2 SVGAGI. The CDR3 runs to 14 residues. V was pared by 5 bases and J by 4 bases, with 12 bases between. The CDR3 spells CASSRQGFGNTIYF. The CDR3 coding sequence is TGTGCCAGCAGTCGTCAGGGATTCGGAAACACCATATATTTT.

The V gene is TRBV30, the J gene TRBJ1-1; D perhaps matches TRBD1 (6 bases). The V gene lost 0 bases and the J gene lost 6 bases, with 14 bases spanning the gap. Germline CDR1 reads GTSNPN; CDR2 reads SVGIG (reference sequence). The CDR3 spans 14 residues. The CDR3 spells CAWSVGGGFAEAFF. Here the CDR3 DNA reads TGTGCCTGGAGTGTAGGAGGGGGGTTCGCTGAAGCTTTCTTT.